This T cell receptor (beta chain) comes out of a study of T cell changes during pregnancy in multiple sclerosis. This table comes from immunoSEQ multiplex PCR, and its TCRdb copy is limited to in-frame clones, with some not included. The sample gives roughly 30,000 clones, roughly nine tenths of which show up once; more than 9% is in the top ten. Germline V gene data show CDR1 as MDHEN and CDR2 as SYDVKM. This CDR3 is 15 amino acids long. Trimming at V came to 6 bases and at J to 7 bases, leaving 9 bases not matched to a gene. This material consisted of CD8+ T cells from peripheral blood mononuclear cells, taken in the second trimester of pregnancy. The chain recombines TRBV28 with TRBJ2-1; 10 bases map to TRBD1. The sequence came from a female donor with multiple sclerosis, enrolled in a pregnancy study. The CDR3 DNA reads TGTGCCAGCAGGTCGGGTGACAGGGGGCGGAATGAGCAGTTCTTC. It yields the protein CASRSGDRGRNEQFF.